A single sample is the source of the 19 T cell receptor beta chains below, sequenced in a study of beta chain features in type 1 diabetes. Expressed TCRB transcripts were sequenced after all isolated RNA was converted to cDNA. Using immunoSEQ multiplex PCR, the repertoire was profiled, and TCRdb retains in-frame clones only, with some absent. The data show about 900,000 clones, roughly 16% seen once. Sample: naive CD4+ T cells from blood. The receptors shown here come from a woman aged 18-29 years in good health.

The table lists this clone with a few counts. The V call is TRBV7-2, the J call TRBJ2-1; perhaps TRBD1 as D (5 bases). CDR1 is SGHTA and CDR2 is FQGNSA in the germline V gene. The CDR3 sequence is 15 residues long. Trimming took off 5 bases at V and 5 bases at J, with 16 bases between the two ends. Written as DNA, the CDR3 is TGTGCCAGCAGCCGACCCGGGTCAGGGCACAATGAGCAGTTCTTC. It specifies CASSRPGSGHNEQFF.

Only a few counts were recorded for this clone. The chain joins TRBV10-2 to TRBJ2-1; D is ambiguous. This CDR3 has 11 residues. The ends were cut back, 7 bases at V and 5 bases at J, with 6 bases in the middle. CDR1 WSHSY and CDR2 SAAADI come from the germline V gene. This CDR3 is CASTAHNEQFF. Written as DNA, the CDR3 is TGCGCCAGCACGGCACACAATGAGCAGTTCTTC.

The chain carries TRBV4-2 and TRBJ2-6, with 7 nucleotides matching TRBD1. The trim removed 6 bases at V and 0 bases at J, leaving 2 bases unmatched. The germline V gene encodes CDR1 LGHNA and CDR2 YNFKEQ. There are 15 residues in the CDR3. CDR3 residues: CASRRTGSGANVLTF. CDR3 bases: TGTGCCAGCAGACGGACAGGCTCTGGGGCCAACGTCCTGACTTTC.

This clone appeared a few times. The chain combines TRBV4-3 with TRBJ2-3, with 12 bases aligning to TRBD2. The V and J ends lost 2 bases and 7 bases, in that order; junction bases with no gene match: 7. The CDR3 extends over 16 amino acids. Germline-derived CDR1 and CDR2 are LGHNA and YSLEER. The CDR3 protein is CASSQLAGGPRNTQYF. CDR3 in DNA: TGCGCCAGCAGCCAACTAGCGGGAGGGCCGAGGAATACGCAGTATTTT.

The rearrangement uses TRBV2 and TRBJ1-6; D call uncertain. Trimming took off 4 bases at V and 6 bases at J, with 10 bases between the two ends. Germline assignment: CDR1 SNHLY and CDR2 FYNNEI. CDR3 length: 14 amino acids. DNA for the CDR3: TGTGCCAGCAGTGTTGGCAACATTAATTCACCCCTCCACTTT. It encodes CASSVGNINSPLHF.

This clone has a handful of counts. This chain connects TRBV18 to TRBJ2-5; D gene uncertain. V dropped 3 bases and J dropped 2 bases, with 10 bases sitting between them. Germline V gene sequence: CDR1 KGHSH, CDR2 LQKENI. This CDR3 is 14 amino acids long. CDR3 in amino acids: CASSPSWQQETQYF. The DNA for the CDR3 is TGTGCCAGCTCACCGTCGTGGCAACAAGAGACCCAGTACTTC.

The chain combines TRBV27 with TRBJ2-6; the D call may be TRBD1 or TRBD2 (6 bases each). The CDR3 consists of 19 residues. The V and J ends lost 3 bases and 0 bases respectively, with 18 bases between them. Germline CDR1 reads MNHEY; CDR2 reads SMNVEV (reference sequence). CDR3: CASSFKGGGAFSGANVLTF. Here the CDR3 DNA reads TGTGCCAGCAGTTTTAAGGGGGGCGGTGCGTTCTCTGGGGCCAACGTCCTGACTTTC. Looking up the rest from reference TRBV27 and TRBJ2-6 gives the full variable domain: EAQVTQNPRYLITVTGKKLTVTCSQNMNHEYMSWYRQDPGLGLRQIYYSMNVEVTDKGDVPEGYKVSRKEKRNFPLILESPSPNQTSLYFCASSFKGGGAFSGANVLTFGAGSRLTVL.

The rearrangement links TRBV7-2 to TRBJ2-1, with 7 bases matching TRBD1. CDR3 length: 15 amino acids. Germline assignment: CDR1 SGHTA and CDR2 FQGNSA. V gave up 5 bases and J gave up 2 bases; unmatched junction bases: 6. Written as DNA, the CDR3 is TGTGCCAGCAGCCTAAACAGGGGCACCTACAATGAGCAGTTCTTC. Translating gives CASSLNRGTYNEQFF.

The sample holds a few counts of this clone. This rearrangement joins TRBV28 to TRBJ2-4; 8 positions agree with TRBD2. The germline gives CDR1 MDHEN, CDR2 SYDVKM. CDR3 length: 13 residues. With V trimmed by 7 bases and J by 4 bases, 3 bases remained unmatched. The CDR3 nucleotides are TGTGCCAGCACGACGGGAGGGAAAAACATTCAGTACTTC. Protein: CASTTGGKNIQYF.

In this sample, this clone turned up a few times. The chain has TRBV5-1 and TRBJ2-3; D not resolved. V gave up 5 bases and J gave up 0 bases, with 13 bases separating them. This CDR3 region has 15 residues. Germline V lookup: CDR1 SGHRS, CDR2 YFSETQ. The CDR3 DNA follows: TGCGCCAGCAGTAAACTGTCCCCTAGCACAGATACGCAGTATTTT. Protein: CASSKLSPSTDTQYF.

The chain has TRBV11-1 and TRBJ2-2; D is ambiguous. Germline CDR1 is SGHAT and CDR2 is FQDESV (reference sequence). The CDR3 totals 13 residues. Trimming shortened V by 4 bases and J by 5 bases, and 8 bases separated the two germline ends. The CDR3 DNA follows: TGTGCCAGCAGCTCCCACCGGACCGGGGAGCTGTTTTTT. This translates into CASSSHRTGELFF.

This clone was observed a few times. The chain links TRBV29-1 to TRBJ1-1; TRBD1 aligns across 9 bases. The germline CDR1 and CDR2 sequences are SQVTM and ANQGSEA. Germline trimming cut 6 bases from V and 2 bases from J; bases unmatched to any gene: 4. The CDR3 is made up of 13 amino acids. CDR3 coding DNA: TGCAGCGTGGACAGGGGAATTAACACTGAAGCTTTCTTT. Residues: CSVDRGINTEAFF.

The CDR3 coding sequence is TGTGCCACCAGCAGAACGGGGACACGCGTATATACCATATATTTT. Translated: CATSRTGTRVYTIYF. The J gene is TRBJ1-3, the V gene TRBV15; D perhaps matches TRBD1 (6 bases). Trimming took off 2 bases at V and 10 bases at J, with 18 bases between the two ends. This CDR3 has 15 residues. Germline-derived CDR1 and CDR2 are LNHNV and YYDKDF (reference sequence).

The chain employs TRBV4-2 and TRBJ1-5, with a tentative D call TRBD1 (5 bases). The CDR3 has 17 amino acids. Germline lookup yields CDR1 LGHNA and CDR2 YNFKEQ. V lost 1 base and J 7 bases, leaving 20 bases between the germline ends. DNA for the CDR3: TGTGCCAGCAGCCAAGTAGGGCAGGGAGCCTCGAGGCAGCCCCAGCATTTT. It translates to CASSQVGQGASRQPQHF.

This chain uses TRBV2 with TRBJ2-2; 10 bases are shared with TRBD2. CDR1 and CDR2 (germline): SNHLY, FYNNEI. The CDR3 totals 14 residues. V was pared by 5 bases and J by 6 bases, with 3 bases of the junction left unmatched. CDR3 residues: CASSSLAGSGELFF. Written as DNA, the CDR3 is TGTGCCAGCAGTTCACTAGCGGGATCCGGGGAGCTGTTTTTT.

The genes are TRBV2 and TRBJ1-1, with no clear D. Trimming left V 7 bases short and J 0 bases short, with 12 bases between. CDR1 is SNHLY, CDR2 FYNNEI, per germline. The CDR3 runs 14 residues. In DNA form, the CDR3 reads TGTGCCAGCACCGGGAGGGTTATGAACACTGAAGCTTTCTTT. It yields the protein CASTGRVMNTEAFF.

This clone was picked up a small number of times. CDR3 residues: CASINLANTDTQYF. CDR3 nucleotide sequence: TGTGCCAGCATTAACTTAGCTAACACAGATACGCAGTATTTT. The J gene is TRBJ2-3, the V gene TRBV2; D ambiguous. With 7 bases removed from V and 2 bases from J, the gap between germline ends came to 13 bases. CDR3 length: 14 residues. CDR1 and CDR2 (germline): SNHLY, FYNNEI.

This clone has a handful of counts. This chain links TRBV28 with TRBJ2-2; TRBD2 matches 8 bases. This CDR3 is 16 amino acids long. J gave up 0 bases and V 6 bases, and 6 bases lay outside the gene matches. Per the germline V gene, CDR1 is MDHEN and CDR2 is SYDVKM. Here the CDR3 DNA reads TGTGCCAGCAGCCGAGCGGGAGTCGCGAACACCGGGGAGCTGTTTTTT. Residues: CASSRAGVANTGELFF.

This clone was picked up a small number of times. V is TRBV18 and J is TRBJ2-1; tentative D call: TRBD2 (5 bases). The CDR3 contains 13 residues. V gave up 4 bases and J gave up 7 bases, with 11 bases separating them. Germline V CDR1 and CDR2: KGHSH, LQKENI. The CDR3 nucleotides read TGTGCCAGCTCACTGAATTCGGGGAATGAGCAGTTCTTC. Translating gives CASSLNSGNEQFF.